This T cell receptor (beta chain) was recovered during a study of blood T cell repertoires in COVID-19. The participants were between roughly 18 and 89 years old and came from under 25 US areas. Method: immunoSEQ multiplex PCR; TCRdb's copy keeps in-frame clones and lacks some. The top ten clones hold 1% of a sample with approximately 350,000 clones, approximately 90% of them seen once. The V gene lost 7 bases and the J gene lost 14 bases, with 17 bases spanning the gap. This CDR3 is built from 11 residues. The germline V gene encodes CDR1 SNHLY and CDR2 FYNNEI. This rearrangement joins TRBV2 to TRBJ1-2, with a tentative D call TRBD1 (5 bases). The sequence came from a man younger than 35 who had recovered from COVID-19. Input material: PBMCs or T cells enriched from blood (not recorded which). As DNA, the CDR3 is TGTGCCAGCAAGACAGACCTCATCGAGACCTTC. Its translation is CASKTDLIETF.